The 27 T cell receptor beta chains in this list originate from one sample, sequenced in a study of T cells after posttransplantation cyclophosphamide. Data came from immunoSEQ multiplex PCR; TCRdb stores just in-frame clones and leaves some out. This sample carries tens of thousands of clones, none of them present only once. Sequenced sample: PBMCs. The receptors stem from a middle-aged man in good health, CMV-negative, and a related stem cell transplant donor.

The sample holds many counts of this clone. This rearrangement joins TRBV19 to TRBJ2-3, with 7 bases lining up with TRBD2. Germline CDR1 and CDR2: LNHDA and SQIVND (reference sequence). V lost 8 bases and J lost 1; bases outside the gene matches: 6. The CDR3 totals 14 residues. In DNA, the CDR3 is TGTGCCAGTGGGGAGGGACTTCGCACAGATACGCAGTATTTT. This sequence encodes CASGEGLRTDTQYF.

The sample holds many counts of this clone. The chain recombines TRBV29-1 with TRBJ2-1, with a weak D call TRBD2 (5 bases). Trimming stripped 7 bases from V and 1 base from J, with 8 bases between. From germline, CDR1 is SQVTM and CDR2 ANQGSEA. The CDR3 contains 12 residues. The CDR3 DNA reads TGCAGCGCAAGCGGATCCTACAATGAGCAGTTCTTC. It translates to CSASGSYNEQFF.

This clone was seen at least ten times. The CDR3 DNA reads as TGTGCCAGCATTCACAGGGGGCTCTTAGATACGCAGTATTTT. Amino acids: CASIHRGLLDTQYF. V is TRBV6-6 and J is TRBJ2-3; the match to TRBD1 covers 9 bases. CDR1 is MNHNY and CDR2 is SVGAGI in the germline V gene (reference sequence). CDR3 length equals 14 residues. V dropped 7 bases and J dropped 5; count of bases not matched to a gene: 7.

In its sample, this clone was seen a few times. V and J are TRBV7-2 and TRBJ2-5; 7 nucleotides match TRBD2. CDR1 SGHTA and CDR2 FQGNSA come from the germline V gene. J was trimmed by 1 base and V by 3 bases; bases with no gene match: 5. This CDR3 has 15 residues. CDR3 nucleotide sequence: TGTGCCAGCAGCTTGGTAGGGACTACCCAAGAGACCCAGTACTTC. It translates to CASSLVGTTQETQYF.

A few counts support this clone. V and J are TRBV14 and TRBJ2-5; 10 bases map to TRBD2. Gene TRBJ2-7 matches the end of the DNA better, so the J call may be wrong. The CDR3 has 15 amino acids. Germline V gene lookup returns CDR1 SGHDN and CDR2 FVKESK. CDR3 residues: CASSQALAGIYEQYF. Written as DNA, the CDR3 is TGTGCCAGCAGCCAAGCACTAGCGGGAATTTACGAGCAGTACTTC.

The sample holds many counts of this clone. J is TRBJ2-2 and V is TRBV14, with 9 bases that match TRBD1. The V segment lost 3 bases and the J segment 3 bases; nucleotides outside the gene matches: 8. The CDR3 has 17 residues. Germline CDR1 reads SGHDN; CDR2 reads FVKESK. The CDR3 region is CASSHSWTGVDTGELFF. The CDR3 bases are TGTGCCAGCAGCCACTCCTGGACAGGGGTCGACACCGGGGAGCTGTTTTTT.

This clone was picked up many times. J is TRBJ2-5 and V is TRBV7-6, with TRBD1 identical over 8 bases. This CDR3 is 17 amino acids long. The V gene's germline CDR1 is SGHVS and CDR2 FNYEAQ. V shed 3 bases and J 1 base; nucleotides not matched to a gene: 10. The CDR3 region is CASSFSPDRVRQETQYF. The CDR3 region has the DNA TGTGCCAGCAGCTTCTCTCCGGACAGGGTACGCCAAGAGACCCAGTACTTC.

Many counts were recorded for this clone. The chain links TRBV4-1 to TRBJ2-3; weak D call: TRBD1 (5 bases). CDR1 MGHRA and CDR2 YSYEKL come from the germline V gene. The ends were cut back, 4 bases at V and 4 bases at J, with 18 bases in the middle. CDR3 length: 16 amino acids. For the CDR3, the DNA is TGCGCCAGCAGCCCCTACCTTCGGCAGGGTTCAGATACGCAGTATTTT. Residues: CASSPYLRQGSDTQYF.

This clone has a count of ten or more. The chain joins TRBV5-4 to TRBJ1-2, with TRBD1 matching 7 bases. With V trimmed by 3 bases and J by 5 bases, 10 bases remained unmatched. CDR3 size: 15 residues. Germline values: CDR1 SGHNT, CDR2 YYREEE (reference sequence). CDR3 residues: CASSSGTASRYGYTF. CDR3 in DNA: TGTGCCAGCAGCTCCGGGACAGCCTCCCGGTATGGCTACACCTTC.

This clone was recorded at least ten times. The chain couples TRBV27 to TRBJ1-1; D might be TRBD1 (6 bases). Between the trimmed V and J ends, which lost 4 bases and 1 base, there was a span of 10 bases. The CDR3 consists of 14 residues. Germline assignment: CDR1 MNHEY and CDR2 SMNVEV (reference sequence). CDR3 DNA: TGTGCCAGCAGTTCCTTGACAGGGAACACTGAAGCTTTCTTT. Encoded protein: CASSSLTGNTEAFF.

Ten or more counts support this clone. The chain couples TRBV28 to TRBJ2-2; perhaps TRBD1 as D (5 bases). Germline CDR1 reads MDHEN; CDR2 reads SYDVKM. V was cut by 1 base and J by 4 bases, with 10 bases left in between. The CDR3 is made up of 15 amino acids. CDR3 amino acids: CASSLFSRATGELFF. CDR3 DNA sequence: TGTGCCAGCAGTTTATTTAGCAGGGCCACCGGGGAGCTGTTTTTT.

This clone was found many times. The rearrangement joins TRBV7-9 to TRBJ2-7, with 11 positions matching TRBD2. With V trimmed by 4 bases and J by 5 bases, 7 bases remained unmatched. The CDR3 contains 15 residues. CDR1 is SEHNR and CDR2 is FQNEAQ in the germline V gene (reference sequence). CDR3 sequence (DNA): TGTGCCAGCAGCTCCCGACTAGCGGGAAAGAACGAGCAGTACTTC. Translated: CASSSRLAGKNEQYF.

In its sample, this clone was seen many times. This sequence joins TRBV6-5 and TRBJ2-3; 9 bases line up with TRBD1. V gave up 6 bases and J gave up 6 bases; unmatched junction bases: 7. The CDR3 sequence is 14 residues long. Germline-derived CDR1 and CDR2 are MNHEY and SVGAGI. The CDR3 spells CASRDRGPVDTQYF. The CDR3 coding sequence is TGTGCCAGCAGGGACAGGGGCCCTGTGGATACGCAGTATTTT.

This clone was seen many times. This chain joins TRBV5-4 and TRBJ2-2, with TRBD2 matching 12 bases. This CDR3 has 16 residues. Trimming removed 2 bases from V and 5 bases from J; junction bases left unmatched: 4. Germline values: CDR1 SGHNT, CDR2 YYREEE (reference sequence). The CDR3 protein is CASSLGLAGSTGELFF. CDR3 DNA sequence: TGTGCCAGCAGCTTAGGACTAGCGGGATCGACCGGGGAGCTGTTTTTT. Variable domain in full (rest from reference TRBV5-4 and TRBJ2-2): ETGVTQSPTHLIKTRGQQVTLRCSSQSGHNTVSWYQQALGQGPQFIFQYYREEENGRGNFPPRFSGLQFPNYSSELNVNALELDDSALYLCASSLGLAGSTGELFFGEGSRLTVL.

This clone was detected ten times or more. The CDR3 loop reads CASDSGTSGPISTDTQYF. CDR3 sequence (DNA): TGTGCCAGCGATTCCGGGACTAGCGGTCCTATTAGCACAGATACGCAGTATTTT. The genes are TRBV9 and TRBJ2-3; 11 nucleotides align to TRBD2. The CDR3 spans 18 residues. Losses at the gene ends were 7 bases for V and 0 bases for J; bases not matched to a gene: 13. The V gene's germline CDR1 is SGDLS and CDR2 YYNGEE.

This clone was observed many times. This chain uses TRBV6-5 with TRBJ2-1; 7 nucleotides line up with TRBD2. The CDR3 length is 15 residues. J lost 3 bases, V lost 4 bases, and 6 bases had no gene match. The germline gives CDR1 MNHEY, CDR2 SVGAGI. The CDR3, as DNA: TGTGCCAGCAGTTTAGGGCGGGAGCGCTACAATGAGCAGTTCTTC. This gives the protein CASSLGRERYNEQFF.

This clone occurred many times. This chain uses TRBV4-2 with TRBJ2-3; tentatively, D is TRBD1 (6 bases). CDR3 length: 15 residues. V was shortened by 4 bases and J by 0 bases, with 11 bases between the two germline ends. CDR1 is LGHNA and CDR2 is YNFKEQ in the germline V gene. The CDR3 reads CASSLWTDSTDTQYF. The CDR3 nucleotides are TGTGCCAGCAGCCTGTGGACAGATAGCACAGATACGCAGTATTTT.

This clone was counted a few times. The genes are TRBV30 and TRBJ2-7, with 9 bases lining up with TRBD1. The length of the CDR3 is 16 residues. Losses at the gene ends were 1 base for V and 5 bases for J; bases not matched to a gene: 12. CDR1 is GTSNPN, CDR2 SVGIG, per germline (reference sequence). The CDR3 loop is CAWSAQSPGQGHEQYF. In DNA form, the CDR3 reads TGTGCCTGGAGTGCCCAATCTCCGGGACAGGGCCACGAGCAGTACTTC.

There are a few counts of this clone. V and J are TRBV6-1 and TRBJ1-1, with D tentatively TRBD1 (5 bases). Trimming took off 6 bases at V and 1 base at J, with 15 bases between the two ends. CDR3 length equals 15 residues. Germline CDR1 MNHNS, CDR2 SASEGT. The CDR3 sequence: CASRPPDGGNTEAFF. The DNA of the CDR3 is TGTGCCAGCAGGCCTCCTGACGGGGGGAACACTGAAGCTTTCTTT.

This clone has ten or more counts. The V call is TRBV4-1, the J call TRBJ2-5, with 8 nucleotides matching TRBD2. The CDR3 consists of 13 residues. V was clipped by 4 bases and J by 5 bases; unmatched bases: 3. Germline lookup yields CDR1 MGHRA and CDR2 YSYEKL. The CDR3 DNA is TGCGCCAGCAGCCGGCCGGGGGGGGAGACCCAGTACTTC. Translating gives CASSRPGGETQYF.

This clone was seen many times. This sequence joins TRBV6-1 and TRBJ2-2; 9 bases match TRBD2. V lost 9 bases and J lost 6; bases outside the gene matches: 11. CDR3 size: 15 residues. Germline lookup yields CDR1 MNHNS and CDR2 SASEGT. Here the CDR3 DNA reads TGTGCCAGTGCCCGGGGGACTAGCCCCTCCGGGGAGCTGTTTTTT. Its translation is CASARGTSPSGELFF.

This clone showed up many times. V usage is TRBV11-3 and J usage is TRBJ2-1, with D tentatively TRBD2 (6 bases). The CDR3 length is 14 residues. V was pared by 8 bases and J by 8 bases, with 19 bases between. Germline lookup yields CDR1 SGHNT and CDR2 YENEEA. The CDR3 DNA is TGTGCCAGCGGGTCTGGGGGGACGTCGGATGAGCAGTTCTTC. Translating gives CASGSGGTSDEQFF.

This clone was found many times. The chain recombines TRBV30 with TRBJ2-2; 11 positions match TRBD1. Losses at the gene ends were 4 bases for V and 8 bases for J; bases not matched to a gene: 9. Germline V CDR1 and CDR2: GTSNPN, SVGIG (reference sequence). The CDR3 runs 15 residues. The CDR3 sequence is CAWNPGTGGPGELFF. The CDR3 bases are TGTGCCTGGAATCCCGGGACAGGGGGGCCGGGGGAGCTGTTTTTT.

This clone has at least ten counts. The gene calls are TRBV19 and TRBJ2-3; D perhaps matches TRBD2 (5 bases). V dropped 5 bases and J dropped 4 bases, with 16 bases sitting between them. Per the germline V gene, CDR1 is LNHDA and CDR2 is SQIVND (reference sequence). The CDR3 contains 15 residues. The CDR3 loop is CASSVPAGGSDTQYF. In nucleotides, the CDR3 is TGTGCCAGTAGTGTCCCCGCGGGCGGTTCAGATACGCAGTATTTT.

This clone was recorded many times. CDR3 sequence reads: CASNPDRRLAGRFF. The CDR3 region has the DNA TGTGCCAGTAACCCGGACAGACGACTAGCGGGACGGTTCTTC. The chain links TRBV19 to TRBJ2-1; 11 nucleotides agree with TRBD2. The germline V gene encodes CDR1 LNHDA and CDR2 SQIVND (reference sequence). This CDR3 has 14 residues. After removal of 7 bases from V and 15 bases from J, the junction contained 14 bases not matched to a gene.

This clone was recorded at least ten times. This chain joins TRBV5-6 and TRBJ2-3, with 12 positions matching TRBD2. V gave up 4 bases and J gave up 2 bases; unmatched junction bases: 5. The CDR3 spans 16 residues. Germline lookup yields CDR1 SGHDT and CDR2 YYEEEE. The CDR3 loop is CASSKRLAGDTDTQYF. The DNA for the CDR3 is TGTGCCAGCAGCAAACGACTAGCGGGAGACACAGATACGCAGTATTTT.

This clone was found many times. The chain employs TRBV7-9 and TRBJ2-2, with a weak D call TRBD2 (5 bases). This CDR3 has 16 residues. The germline V and J ends were trimmed by 5 bases and 2 bases, with 15 bases remaining between them. CDR1 is SEHNR and CDR2 is FQNEAQ in the germline V gene (reference sequence). As DNA, the CDR3 is TGTGCCAGCAGCCAGTTCGGGCGGGTCAACACCGGGGAGCTGTTTTTT. This sequence encodes CASSQFGRVNTGELFF.